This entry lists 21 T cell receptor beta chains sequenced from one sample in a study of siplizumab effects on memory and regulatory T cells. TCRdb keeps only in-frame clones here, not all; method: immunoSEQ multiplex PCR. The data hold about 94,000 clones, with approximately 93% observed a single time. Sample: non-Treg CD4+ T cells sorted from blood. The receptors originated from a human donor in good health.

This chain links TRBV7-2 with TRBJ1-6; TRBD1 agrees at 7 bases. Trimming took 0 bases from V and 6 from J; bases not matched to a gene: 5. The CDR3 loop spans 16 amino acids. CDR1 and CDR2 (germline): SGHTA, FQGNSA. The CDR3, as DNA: TGTGCCAGCAGCTTAGCAGGGGGCGGAGGTAATTCACCCCTCCACTTT. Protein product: CASSLAGGGGNSPLHF.

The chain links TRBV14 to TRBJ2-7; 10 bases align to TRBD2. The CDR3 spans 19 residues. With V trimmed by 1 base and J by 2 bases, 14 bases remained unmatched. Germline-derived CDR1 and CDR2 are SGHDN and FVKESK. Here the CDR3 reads CASSQGGGLAGAKTYEQYF. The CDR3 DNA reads TGTGCCAGCAGCCAAGGAGGAGGTCTAGCGGGGGCCAAAACCTACGAGCAGTACTTC.

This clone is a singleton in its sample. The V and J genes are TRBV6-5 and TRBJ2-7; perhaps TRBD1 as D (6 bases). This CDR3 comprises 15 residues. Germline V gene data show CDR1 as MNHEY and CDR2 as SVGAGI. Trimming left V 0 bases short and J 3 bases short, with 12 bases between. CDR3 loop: CASSYSRTVLYEQYF. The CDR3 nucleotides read TGTGCCAGCAGTTACTCTCGGACAGTACTCTACGAGCAGTACTTC.

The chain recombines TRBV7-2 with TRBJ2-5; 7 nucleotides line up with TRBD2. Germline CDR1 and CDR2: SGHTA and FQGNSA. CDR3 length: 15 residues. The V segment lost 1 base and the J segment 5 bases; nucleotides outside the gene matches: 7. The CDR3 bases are TGTGCCAGCAGCTTAGTACGCGGGAGAGGTGAGACCCAGTACTTC. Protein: CASSLVRGRGETQYF.

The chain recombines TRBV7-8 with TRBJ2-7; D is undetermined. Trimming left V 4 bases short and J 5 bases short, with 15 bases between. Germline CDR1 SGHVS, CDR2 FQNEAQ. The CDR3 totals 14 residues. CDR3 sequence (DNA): TGTGCCAGCAGCTACCGGGCCCGAGCCCACGAGCAGTACTTC. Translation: CASSYRARAHEQYF.

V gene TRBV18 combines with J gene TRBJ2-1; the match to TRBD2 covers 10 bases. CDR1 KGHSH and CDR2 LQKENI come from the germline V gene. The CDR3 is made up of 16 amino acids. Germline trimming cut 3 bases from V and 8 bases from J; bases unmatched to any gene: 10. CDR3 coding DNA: TGTGCCAGCTCACCTCTTCCAGCGGGAGGGAGGGATGAGCAGTTCTTC. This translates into CASSPLPAGGRDEQFF.

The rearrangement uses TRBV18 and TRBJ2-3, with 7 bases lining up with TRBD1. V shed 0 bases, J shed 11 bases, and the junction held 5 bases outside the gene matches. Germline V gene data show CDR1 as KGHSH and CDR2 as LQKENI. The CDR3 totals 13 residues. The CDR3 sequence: CASSPPDRAVQYF. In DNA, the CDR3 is TGTGCCAGCTCACCACCAGACAGGGCCGTGCAGTATTTT.

CDR3 residues: CASSPRTGYSKTQYF. Here the CDR3 DNA reads TGTGCCAGCTCACCACGAACAGGGTACTCGAAGACCCAGTACTTC. The chain joins TRBV18 to TRBJ2-5, with D possibly being TRBD1 (6 bases). The CDR3 length is 15 residues. V was clipped by 1 base and J by 6 bases, with 15 bases between them. Per the germline V gene, CDR1 is KGHSH and CDR2 is LQKENI.

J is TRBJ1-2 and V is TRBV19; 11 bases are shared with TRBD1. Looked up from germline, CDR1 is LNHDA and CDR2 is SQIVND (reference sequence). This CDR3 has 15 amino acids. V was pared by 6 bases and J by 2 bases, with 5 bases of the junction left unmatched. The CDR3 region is CASRDRGLRNYGYTF. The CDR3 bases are TGTGCCAGTAGGGACAGGGGGCTTCGGAACTATGGCTACACCTTC.

The CDR3 sequence is CASSTTVLGEGYTF. CDR3 coding DNA: TGTGCCAGTAGTACCACAGTGCTTGGAGAGGGCTACACCTTC. The chain couples TRBV19 to TRBJ1-2; D gene unclear. Trimming stripped 4 bases from V and 8 bases from J, with 17 bases between. The CDR3 loop spans 14 amino acids. CDR1 and CDR2 from the germline V gene are LNHDA and SQIVND (reference sequence).

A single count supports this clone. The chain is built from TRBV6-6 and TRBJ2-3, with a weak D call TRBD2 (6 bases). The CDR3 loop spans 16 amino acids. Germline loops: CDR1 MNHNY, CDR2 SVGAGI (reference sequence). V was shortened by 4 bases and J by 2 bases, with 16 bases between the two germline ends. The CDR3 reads CASSFPGRGNTDTQYF. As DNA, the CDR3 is TGTGCCAGCAGTTTCCCTGGACGGGGGAACACAGATACGCAGTATTTT.

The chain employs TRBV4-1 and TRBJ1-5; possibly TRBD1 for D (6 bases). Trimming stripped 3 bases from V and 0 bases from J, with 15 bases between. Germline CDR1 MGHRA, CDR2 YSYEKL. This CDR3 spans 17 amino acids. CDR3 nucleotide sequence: TGCGCCAGCAGCCAGGATTGGGGGGCACCTAGCAATCAGCCCCAGCATTTT. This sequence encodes CASSQDWGAPSNQPQHF.

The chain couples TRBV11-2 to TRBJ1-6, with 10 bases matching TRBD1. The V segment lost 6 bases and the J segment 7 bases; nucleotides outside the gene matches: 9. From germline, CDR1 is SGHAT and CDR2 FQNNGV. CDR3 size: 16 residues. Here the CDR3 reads CASRHPGQGRNSPLHF. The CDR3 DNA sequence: TGTGCCAGCAGGCACCCGGGACAGGGGAGGAATTCACCCCTCCACTTT.

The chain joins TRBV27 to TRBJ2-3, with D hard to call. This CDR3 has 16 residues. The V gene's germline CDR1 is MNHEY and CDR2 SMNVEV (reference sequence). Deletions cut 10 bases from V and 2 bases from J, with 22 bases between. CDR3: CATRDLRSRATDTQYF. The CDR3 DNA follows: TGTGCCACCCGAGACCTTAGATCTCGGGCCACAGATACGCAGTATTTT.

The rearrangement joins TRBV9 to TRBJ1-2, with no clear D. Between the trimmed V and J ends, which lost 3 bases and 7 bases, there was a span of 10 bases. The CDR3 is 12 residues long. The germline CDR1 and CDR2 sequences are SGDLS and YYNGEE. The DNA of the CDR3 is TGTGCCAGCAGCGGTTTTGGTTCTGGCTACACCTTC. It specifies CASSGFGSGYTF.

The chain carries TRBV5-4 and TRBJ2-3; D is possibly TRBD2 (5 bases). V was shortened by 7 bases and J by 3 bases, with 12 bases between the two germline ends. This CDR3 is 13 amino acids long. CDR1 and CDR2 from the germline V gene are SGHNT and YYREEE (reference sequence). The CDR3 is CASLRTPTDTQYF. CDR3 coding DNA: TGTGCCAGCCTTCGGACTCCGACAGATACGCAGTATTTT.

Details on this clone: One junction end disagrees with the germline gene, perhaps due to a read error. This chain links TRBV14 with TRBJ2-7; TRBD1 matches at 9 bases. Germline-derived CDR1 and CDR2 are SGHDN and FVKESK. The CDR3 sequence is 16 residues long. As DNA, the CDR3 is TGTGCCAGCAGCCGCTCGTTTCCCGGGACAGGGAGCAAGAAAGGCTTC. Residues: CASSRSFPGTGSKKGF.

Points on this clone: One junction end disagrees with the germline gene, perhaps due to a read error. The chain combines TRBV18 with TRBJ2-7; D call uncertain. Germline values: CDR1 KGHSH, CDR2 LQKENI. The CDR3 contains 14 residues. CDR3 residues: CASSPRLGSYGQYF. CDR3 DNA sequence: TGTGCCAGCTCACCACGCCTCGGATCCTACGGGCAGTACTTC. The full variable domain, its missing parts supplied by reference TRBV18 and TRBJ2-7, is NAGVMQNPRHLVRRRGQEARLRCSPMKGHSHVYWYRQLPEEGLKFMVYLQKENIIDESGMPKERFSAEFPKEGPSILRIQQVVRGDSAAYFCASSPRLGSYGQYFGPGTRLTVT.

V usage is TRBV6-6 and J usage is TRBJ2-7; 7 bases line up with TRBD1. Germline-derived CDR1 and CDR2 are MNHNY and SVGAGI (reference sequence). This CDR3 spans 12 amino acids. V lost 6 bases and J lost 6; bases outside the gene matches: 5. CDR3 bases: TGTGCCAGCAGCCGACAGGGAGCCGAGCAGTACTTC. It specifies CASSRQGAEQYF.

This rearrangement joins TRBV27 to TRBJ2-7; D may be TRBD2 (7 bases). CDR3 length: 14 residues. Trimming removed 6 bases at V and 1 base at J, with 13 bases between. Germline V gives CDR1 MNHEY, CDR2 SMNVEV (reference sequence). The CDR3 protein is CASSPAGASYEQYF. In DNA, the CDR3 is TGTGCCAGCAGCCCCGCGGGGGCTTCCTACGAGCAGTACTTC.

CDR3: CASRRSSYEQYF. The CDR3, as DNA: TGTGCCAGCCGTAGGTCTTCCTACGAGCAGTACTTC. The gene calls are TRBV6-6 and TRBJ2-7, with unresolved D. The V gene lost 8 bases and the J gene lost 1 base, with 9 bases spanning the gap. From germline, CDR1 is MNHNY and CDR2 SVGAGI (reference sequence). CDR3 length equals 12 residues.